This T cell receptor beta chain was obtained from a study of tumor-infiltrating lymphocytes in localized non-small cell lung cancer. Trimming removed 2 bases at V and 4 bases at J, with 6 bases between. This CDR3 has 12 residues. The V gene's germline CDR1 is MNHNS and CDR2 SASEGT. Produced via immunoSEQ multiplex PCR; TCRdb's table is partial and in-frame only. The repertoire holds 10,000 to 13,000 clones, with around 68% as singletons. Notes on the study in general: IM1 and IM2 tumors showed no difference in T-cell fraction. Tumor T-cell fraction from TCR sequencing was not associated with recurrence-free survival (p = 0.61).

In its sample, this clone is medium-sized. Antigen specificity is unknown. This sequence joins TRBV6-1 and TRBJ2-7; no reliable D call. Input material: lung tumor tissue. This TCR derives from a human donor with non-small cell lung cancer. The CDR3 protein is CASSEWEYEQYF. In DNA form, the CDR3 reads TGTGCCAGCAGTGAATGGGAATACGAGCAGTACTTC.